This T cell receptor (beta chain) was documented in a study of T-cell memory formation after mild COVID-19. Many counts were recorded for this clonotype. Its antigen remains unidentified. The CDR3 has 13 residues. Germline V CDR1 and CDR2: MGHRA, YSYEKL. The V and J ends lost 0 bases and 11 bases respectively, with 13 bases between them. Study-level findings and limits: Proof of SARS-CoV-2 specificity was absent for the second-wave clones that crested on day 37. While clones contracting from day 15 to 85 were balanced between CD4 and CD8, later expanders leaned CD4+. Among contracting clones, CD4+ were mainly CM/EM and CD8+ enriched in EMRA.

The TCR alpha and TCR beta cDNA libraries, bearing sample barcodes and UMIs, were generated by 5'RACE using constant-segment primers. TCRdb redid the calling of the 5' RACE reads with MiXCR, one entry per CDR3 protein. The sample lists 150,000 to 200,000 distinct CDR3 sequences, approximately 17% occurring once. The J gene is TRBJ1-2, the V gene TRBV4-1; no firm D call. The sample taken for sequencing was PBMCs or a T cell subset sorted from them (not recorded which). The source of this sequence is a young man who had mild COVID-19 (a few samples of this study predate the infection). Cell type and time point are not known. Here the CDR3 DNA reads TGCGCCAGCAGCCAAGAACAAGGGAAAGGTTACACCTTC. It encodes CASSQEQGKGYTF.